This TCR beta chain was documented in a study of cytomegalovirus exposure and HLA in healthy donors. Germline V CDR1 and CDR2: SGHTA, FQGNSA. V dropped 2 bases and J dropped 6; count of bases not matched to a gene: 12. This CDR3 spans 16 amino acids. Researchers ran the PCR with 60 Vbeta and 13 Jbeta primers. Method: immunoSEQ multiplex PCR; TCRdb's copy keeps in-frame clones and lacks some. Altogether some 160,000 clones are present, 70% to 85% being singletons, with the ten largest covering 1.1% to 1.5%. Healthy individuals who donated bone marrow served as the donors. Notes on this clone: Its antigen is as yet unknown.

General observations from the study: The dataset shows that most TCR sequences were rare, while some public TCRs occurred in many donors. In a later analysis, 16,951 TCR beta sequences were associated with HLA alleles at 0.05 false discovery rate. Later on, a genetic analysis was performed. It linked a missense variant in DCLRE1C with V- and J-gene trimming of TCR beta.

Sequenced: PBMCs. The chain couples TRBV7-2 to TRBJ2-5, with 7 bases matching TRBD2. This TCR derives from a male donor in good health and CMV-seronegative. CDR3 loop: CASSLRSSGAGKTQYF. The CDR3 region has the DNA TGTGCCAGCAGCTTACGGTCTAGCGGAGCTGGGAAGACCCAGTACTTC. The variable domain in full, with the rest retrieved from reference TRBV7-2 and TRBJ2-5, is GAGVSQSPSNKVTEKGKDVELRCDPISGHTALYWYRQSLGQGLEFLIYFQGNSAPDKSGLPSDRFSAERTGGSVSTLTIQRTQQEDSAVYLCASSLRSSGAGKTQYFGPGTRLLVL.